This T cell receptor beta chain was profiled in a study of cytomegalovirus exposure and HLA in healthy donors. This clone was seen only a few times. 13 Jbeta primers and 60 Vbeta primers were used for the PCR. Produced via immunoSEQ multiplex PCR; TCRdb's table is partial and in-frame only. The sample records about 90,000 clones, more than 65% being singletons. V lost 2 bases and J lost 4, with 11 bases in between. Germline CDR1 PRHDT, CDR2 FYEKMQ (reference sequence). The CDR3 length is 14 residues. The TCR originated in a woman aged 18-29 years in good health and CMV-seropositive. Sequencing input: PBMCs. The rearrangement uses TRBV13 and TRBJ1-2; D is undetermined. The chain's CDR3 is CASSLSENRYGYTF. In DNA form, the CDR3 reads TGTGCCAGCAGCTTAAGCGAGAATCGCTATGGCTACACCTTC.